These T cell receptor beta chains were read from a single sample in a study of technical replicates of blood from a handful of donors. Generated by immunoSEQ multiplex PCR, the TCRdb table keeps only in-frame clones and is missing some. The table records over 55,000 clones, over 85% of them present only once. Sequenced input: PBMCs. Source of these receptors: a human donor in good health. Some clones in this sample may be carry-over from other donors' samples. Both conserved end residues are part of each CDR3. A D gene is named only where the DNA matches it firmly. Only part of the rows carry a size: once, few, many, or a class if the clone is expanded.

size	V	D	J	length	CDR3	DNA
NA	TRBV29-1	NA	TRBJ2-3	14	CSVEAEISTDTQYF	TGCAGCGTTGAAGCGGAGATAAGCACAGATACGCAGTATTTT
NA	TRBV5-1	NA	TRBJ2-1	16	CASSLFADSSYNEQFF	TGCGCCAGCAGCTTGTTTGCGGATAGCTCCTACAATGAGCAGTTCTTC
once	TRBV9	NA	TRBJ1-2	16	CASSATYYQGPLGYTF	TGTGCCAGCAGCGCAACCTATTACCAGGGGCCCCTGGGCTACACCTTC
few	TRBV20-1	NA	TRBJ2-7	11	CSAIIAYEQYF	TGCAGTGCTATAATAGCCTACGAGCAGTACTTC
NA	TRBV19	NA	TRBJ2-2	13	CASRGPASGELFF	TGTGCCAGTAGGGGGCCTGCGAGCGGGGAGCTGTTTTTT
NA	TRBV6-5	TRBD1	TRBJ2-7	14	CASGPSRDRGEQYF	TGTGCCAGCGGACCGAGCCGGGACAGGGGAGAGCAGTACTTC
NA	TRBV5-8	NA	TRBJ1-4	14	CASSLDRENEKLFF	TGTGCCAGCAGCTTGGACAGGGAGAATGAAAAACTGTTTTTT
NA	TRBV9	NA	TRBJ1-2	13	CASSVGDKSGYTF	TGTGCCAGCAGCGTAGGGGACAAGAGTGGCTACACCTTC
NA	TRBV5-6	NA	TRBJ2-1	14	CASSPTRRVHEQFF	TGTGCCAGCAGCCCGACCCGGAGGGTGCATGAGCAGTTCTTC
NA	TRBV6-1	NA	TRBJ1-5	17	CASSDLGGGGYGQPQHF	TGTGCCAGCAGTGACCTCGGCGGGGGGGGTTATGGTCAGCCCCAGCATTTT
NA	TRBV27	NA	TRBJ2-3	13	CASSPFQGDTQYF	TGTGCCAGCAGCCCCTTTCAGGGAGATACGCAGTATTTT
NA	TRBV2	TRBD1	TRBJ2-6	17	CASPRTGLSSGANVLTF	TGTGCCAGCCCTAGGACAGGCCTTTCCTCTGGGGCCAACGTCCTGACTTTC
NA	TRBV7-8	TRBD1	TRBJ2-3	17	CASSLESDRGRADTQYF	TGTGCCAGCAGCTTAGAGTCCGACAGGGGGCGGGCAGATACGCAGTATTTT
NA	TRBV7-9	NA	TRBJ2-2	13	CASSLRVAGELFF	TGTGCCAGCAGCTTGAGGGTGGCCGGGGAGCTGTTTTTT
NA	TRBV30	NA	TRBJ1-6	15	CAWSVRPGYNSPLHF	TGTGCCTGGAGTGTACGCCCAGGGTATAATTCACCCCTCCACTTT
once	TRBV11-2	TRBD2	TRBJ2-1	16	CASSSGVSGSFNEQFF	TGTGCCAGCAGCTCCGGCGTGAGCGGGAGTTTCAATGAGCAGTTCTTC
NA	TRBV6-5	TRBD2	TRBJ2-5	16	CASSLGSGASQETQYF	TGTGCCAGCAGTTTGGGTAGCGGGGCAAGTCAAGAGACCCAGTACTTC
NA	TRBV28	NA	TRBJ1-2	12	CASSFGGLGYTF	TGTGCCAGCAGTTTTGGGGGACTGGGCTACACCTTC
NA	TRBV7-9	NA	TRBJ1-6	16	CASSADWSSYNSPLHF	TGTGCCAGCAGCGCCGACTGGAGCTCCTATAATTCACCCCTCCACTTT
NA	TRBV29-1	NA	TRBJ2-1	12	CSVIQSYNEQFF	TGCAGCGTTATACAGTCCTACAATGAGCAGTTCTTC
NA	TRBV6-5	NA	TRBJ2-7	11	CASSFYDEQYF	TGTGCCAGCAGTTTCTATGACGAGCAGTACTTC
NA	TRBV5-5	NA	TRBJ2-3	14	CASSVGGSTDTQYF	TGTGCCAGCAGCGTGGGAGGCTCCACAGATACGCAGTATTTT
NA	TRBV5-6	TRBD1	TRBJ2-5	15	CASNAQGAGEETQYF	TGTGCCAGCAACGCCCAGGGGGCTGGTGAAGAGACCCAGTACTTC
NA	TRBV27	TRBD1	TRBJ1-6	15	CASSLPDRDNSPLHF	TGTGCCAGCAGTTTACCGGACAGGGATAATTCACCCCTCCACTTT
NA	TRBV11-3	TRBD1	TRBJ2-7	14	CASSEGTGGGEQYF	TGTGCCAGCAGCGAAGGGACAGGGGGAGGCGAGCAGTACTTC
NA	TRBV6-5	TRBD1	TRBJ2-3	15	CASRTGTARTDTQYF	TGTGCCAGCAGAACCGGGACAGCTCGCACAGATACGCAGTATTTT
NA	TRBV5-6	NA	TRBJ2-5	12	CASSLVQETQYF	TGTGCCAGCAGCTTGGTACAAGAGACCCAGTACTTC
NA	TRBV9	TRBD2	TRBJ2-7	16	CASSPGTSGGVREQYF	TGTGCCAGCAGCCCCGGGACTAGCGGTGGCGTTAGGGAGCAGTACTTC
NA	TRBV25-1	NA	TRBJ2-1	14	CASSASGGGGEQFF	TGTGCCAGCAGTGCTTCGGGGGGCGGGGGTGAGCAGTTCTTC
NA	TRBV7-2	NA	TRBJ1-5	14	CASSLQAVNQPQHF	TGTGCCAGCAGCCTACAGGCGGTCAATCAGCCCCAGCATTTT
once	TRBV30	NA	TRBJ1-3	13	CAWNRFSGNTIYF	TGTGCCTGGAACAGATTCTCTGGAAACACCATATATTTT
NA	TRBV4-1	NA	TRBJ2-7	15	CASSQEGRNTYEQYF	TGCGCCAGCAGCCAAGAGGGGCGGAATACCTACGAGCAGTACTTC
NA	TRBV7-9	NA	TRBJ2-1	16	CASSSWADGNYNEQFF	TGTGCCAGCAGCTCTTGGGCTGACGGAAACTACAATGAGCAGTTCTTC
NA	TRBV6-1	NA	TRBJ1-1	12	CASSQGLGFAFF	TGTGCCAGCAGTCAGGGCCTGGGGTTTGCTTTCTTT
NA	TRBV11-2	TRBD1	TRBJ2-7	13	CASSRDSTYEQYF	TGTGCCAGCAGCCGGGACAGCACCTACGAGCAGTACTTC
NA	TRBV7-8	TRBD1	TRBJ1-4	17	CASILGTAKQTNEKLFF	TGTGCCAGCATCCTCGGGACAGCTAAACAAACTAATGAAAAACTGTTTTTT
NA	TRBV27	TRBD2	TRBJ2-3	14	CASRSTSSHWVWYF	TGTGCCAGCAGGTCGACTAGCTCTCATTGGGTTTGGTATTTT
NA	TRBV4-3	TRBD1	TRBJ1-4	17	CASSPTGDPATNEKLFF	TGCGCCAGCAGTCCCACAGGGGACCCTGCAACTAATGAAAAACTGTTTTTT
NA	TRBV29-1	NA	TRBJ1-1	14	CSVEGLGVVTEAFF	TGCAGCGTTGAAGGTCTCGGGGTAGTGACTGAAGCTTTCTTT